Listed here are 6 T cell receptor beta chains from one sample, sequenced in a study of identical twins. TCRdb reanalysed the 5' RACE reads using MiXCR and keeps one entry per CDR3 protein. This sample has 200,000 to 300,000 distinct CDR3 sequences; roughly a tenth occur once, and the top ten carry about 9%. Material: memory T cells sorted from blood. Receptor source: a man aged 45-65 years in good health.

V gene TRBV21-1 combines with J gene TRBJ2-4. TRBV21-1 is marked as a pseudogene. The CDR3 contains 15 residues. CDR3 residues: CASSKETVAKNIQYF. The CDR3 bases are TGTGCCAGCAGCAAAGAGACGGTAGCCAAAAACATTCAGTACTTC.

This clonotype occurred a few times. The chain employs TRBV3-1 and TRBJ2-2, with unresolved D. Germline assignment: CDR1 LGHDT and CDR2 YNNKEL (reference sequence). Trimming stripped 1 base from V and 3 bases from J, with 3 bases between. CDR3 length equals 13 residues. The CDR3 nucleotides read TGTGCCAGCAGCCAAGTCTACACCGGGGAGCTGTTTTTT. Its protein product is CASSQVYTGELFF.

The V gene is TRBV2, the J gene TRBJ2-1; D tentatively reads TRBD1 or TRBD2 (6 bases each). Looked up from germline, CDR1 is SNHLY and CDR2 is FYNNEI. V was pared by 2 bases and J by 7 bases, with 15 bases between. This CDR3 spans 15 amino acids. The CDR3 nucleotides read TGTGCCAGCAGTGAAATGGGGGGCAGTAAGAATGAGCAGTTCTTC. Amino acids: CASSEMGGSKNEQFF.

This clonotype was recorded a few times. The chain uses TRBV28 and TRBJ1-2, with a possible D match to TRBD1 (5 bases). Germline loops: CDR1 MDHEN, CDR2 SYDVKM. The CDR3 covers 13 residues. The germline V and J ends were trimmed by 4 bases and 4 bases, with 10 bases remaining between them. The CDR3 reads CASSSGGGYGYTF. The CDR3, as DNA: TGTGCCAGCAGTTCGGGGGGAGGCTATGGCTACACCTTC.

This clonotype was observed a handful of times. This chain joins TRBV6-2 or TRBV6-3 and TRBJ1-3, with D maybe TRBD1 (6 bases). V was trimmed by 6 bases and J by 0 bases, leaving 9 bases between them. The CDR3 runs to 14 residues. Germline lookup yields CDR1 MNHEY and CDR2 SVGEGT. The CDR3 bases are TGTGCCAGCAGCACGACAGGCTCTGGAAACACCATATATTTT. It translates to CASSTTGSGNTIYF.

This clonotype was recorded many times. The J gene is TRBJ1-2, the V gene TRBV20-1; 7 positions match TRBD1. V gave up 4 bases and J gave up 4 bases; unmatched junction bases: 6. The CDR3 totals 13 residues. Germline CDR1 reads DFQATT; CDR2 reads SNEGSKA (reference sequence). The CDR3 sequence: CSAILEGAYGYTF. DNA for the CDR3: TGCAGTGCTATTCTTGAGGGGGCCTATGGCTACACCTTC.